This TCR beta chain derives from a study of T cell repertoires in cytomegalovirus infection. Study in general: Public TCR beta signatures provided an indication of both CMV infection and a matching HLA type.

The CDR3 covers 13 residues. CDR1 is SGHTA, CDR2 FQGNSA, per germline. The V end lost 5 bases, the J end lost 5 bases, and 13 bases lay between the germline ends. Each CDR3 protein gets one entry after TCRdb re-called the reads with MiXCR. The sample consists of 100,000 to 120,000 distinct CDR3 sequences, about 33% of them appearing once. Many counts were recorded for this clonotype. Its target is unknown. The input for sequencing was CD8+ T cells from cultured PBMCs, taken from culture after CMV antigen stimulation. The sequence was obtained from a human donor in good health (CMV status not recorded). Some clones in this sample may be carry-over from other donors' samples. This chain joins TRBV7-2 and TRBJ2-7; D not certain. The CDR3: CASSLRVTHEQYF. CDR3 DNA: TGTGCCAGCAGCCTTAGGGTCACACACGAGCAGTACTTC.